This T cell receptor beta chain is drawn from a study of blood T cell repertoires in COVID-19. Study as a whole: Samples representing acute and convalescent COVID-19 were sourced from the United States, Italy and Spain. The analysed material was cDNA or gDNA that came from T cells, B-cell-depleted T cells, or PBMCs.

Original processing notes: Nucleated cell number was recorded as an estimate derived from reference gene primer amplification. This table comes from immunoSEQ multiplex PCR, and its TCRdb copy is limited to in-frame clones, with some not included. The V and J calls and clone size were taken over from that table, and D and trimming were inferred from the DNA. The data show about 200,000 clones, about nine tenths seen once. The CDR3 is 17 residues long. Germline CDR1 is MDHEN and CDR2 is SYDVKM. V lost 11 bases, J lost 1 base, and 26 bases lay in between. V is TRBV28 and J is TRBJ1-1; D unclear. The TCR was taken from a man aged 55 to 70 who had recovered from COVID-19. Sample: peripheral blood. CDR3 DNA: TGTGCCTCGAGCGTCAGAGGGTCCCGGGGTGGGAACACTGAAGCTTTCTTT. This gives the protein CASSVRGSRGGNTEAFF.